Each of the 7 T cell receptor beta chains below was sequenced from the same sample in a study of lymphopenia after photon versus proton radiotherapy. The repertoire was sequenced with immunoSEQ multiplex PCR; TCRdb's copy has only in-frame clones and lacks some. Here the sample spans some 17,000 clones, around 80% being singletons. The sample here was peripheral blood, taken from a patient treated with proton-based radiotherapy. The receptors derive from a man in his 70s with pancreatic cancer.

The chain links TRBV5-1 to TRBJ1-1; no clear D gene. V lost 2 bases, J lost 1 base, and 9 bases lay in between. Germline CDR1 is SGHRS and CDR2 is YFSETQ. This CDR3 is built from 14 residues. CDR3 loop: CASSFNGKNTEAFF. The CDR3 nucleotides are TGCGCCAGCAGCTTCAACGGAAAGAACACTGAAGCTTTCTTT.

The chain uses TRBV13 and TRBJ2-3, with D uncertain. There are 16 residues in the CDR3. Germline V gene data show CDR1 as PRHDT and CDR2 as FYEKMQ (reference sequence). V lost 5 bases and J lost 0, with 15 bases in between. CDR3 sequence: CASSAAGYTSTDTQYF. CDR3 in DNA: TGTGCCAGCAGCGCCGCCGGGTACACAAGCACAGATACGCAGTATTTT.

The chain uses TRBV10-2 and TRBJ2-7; weak D call: TRBD1 (5 bases). Germline-derived CDR1 and CDR2 are WSHSY and SAAADI. V was pared by 7 bases and J by 7 bases, with 17 bases between. There are 13 residues in the CDR3. The CDR3: CASIGVRLTEQYF. CDR3 nucleotide sequence: TGCGCCAGCATAGGGGTGCGGCTGACGGAGCAGTACTTC.

The chain uses TRBV4-2 and TRBJ2-7, with 7 bases lining up with TRBD2. CDR1 and CDR2 (germline): LGHNA, YNFKEQ. Germline trimming cut 0 bases from V and 1 base from J; bases unmatched to any gene: 3. This CDR3 has 15 amino acids. CDR3: CASSQDSSGSYEQYF. In DNA, the CDR3 is TGTGCCAGCAGCCAAGATTCTAGCGGATCCTACGAGCAGTACTTC.

This chain joins TRBV14 and TRBJ2-1, with D unclear. The CDR3 extends over 13 amino acids. The V end was cut by 3 bases, the J end by 5 bases, with 8 bases between. Germline V gene data show CDR1 as SGHDN and CDR2 as FVKESK. CDR3 sequence: CASSHMPHNEQFF. CDR3 in DNA: TGTGCCAGCAGCCATATGCCCCACAATGAGCAGTTCTTC.

This chain uses TRBV27 with TRBJ2-1; 10 nucleotides match TRBD2. In germline, CDR1 is MNHEY, CDR2 SMNVEV (reference sequence). V lost 4 bases, J lost 8 bases, and 14 bases stayed unmatched. This CDR3 spans 17 amino acids. CDR3 nucleotides: TGTGCCAGCAGTTGGCGACCCTCTAGCGGGAGAATTCATGAGCAGTTCTTC. As protein: CASSWRPSSGRIHEQFF.

The chain joins TRBV4-1 to TRBJ1-4, with TRBD1 identical over 8 bases. The CDR3 sequence is 15 residues long. Germline V gene data show CDR1 as MGHRA and CDR2 as YSYEKL. V was pared by 4 bases and J by 8 bases, with 9 bases of the junction left unmatched. As DNA, the CDR3 is TGCGCCAGCAGCCCGCGGACAGGGTGGGAAGAAAAACTGTTTTTT. Protein product: CASSPRTGWEEKLFF.